This TCR beta chain is from a study of blood T cell repertoires in COVID-19. Turning to the study itself: The cDNA or gDNA used as material had been derived from T cells, B-cell-depleted T cells, or PBMCs.

V was pared by 4 bases and J by 6 bases, with 3 bases of the junction left unmatched. The germline CDR1 and CDR2 sequences are MNHEY and SMNVEV (reference sequence). The CDR3 is 14 residues long. Participant ages covered 18 to 89 years across around 22 US areas. Allocation to cohorts depended on clinical history reported by the participants. Original methodology: The assay estimated nucleated cells by amplifying reference gene primers. Sequenced by immunoSEQ multiplex PCR; TCRdb stores in-frame clones only, minus some. Clonal size and the V and J genes are those of that table, whereas D and trimming came from the DNA. Of hundreds of thousands of clones in the sample, around 87% are singletons; the top ten hold about 1.7%.

The chain is built from TRBV27 and TRBJ2-7; 13 bases fit TRBD2. The source is a woman between 18 and 29 years old with acute COVID-19. The sequencing input was PBMCs or T cells enriched from blood (not recorded which). The CDR3 region is CASSSGLAGSEQYF. Here the CDR3 DNA reads TGTGCCAGCAGTTCGGGACTAGCGGGAAGCGAGCAGTACTTC.